This T cell receptor (beta chain) is from a study of T cells in Graves' hyperthyroidism and ophthalmopathy. General observations from the study: In the blood, most expanded thyroid clonotypes above 0.001 appeared as well. Ophthalmopathy, which appeared later, was predicted by the model a median 6.5 months before onset.

Of note for this clonotype: Its antigen is undetermined.

Amplified TCR beta CDR3 regions came from RNA transcripts. The HTBI primer set was used in a first-round RT-PCR of the TCR CDR3. Using its own MiXCR run on the multiplex PCR reads, TCRdb lists one record per CDR3 protein. Found here are hundreds of thousands of distinct CDR3 sequences, just over 45% of them singletons; the top ten hold just over 8%. V lost 5 bases, J lost 4 bases, and 12 bases lay in between. This CDR3 is 14 amino acids long. Germline lookup yields CDR1 SNHLY and CDR2 FYNNEI. A lack of ophthalmopathy progression within 18 months defined stable Graves' hyperthyroidism. Patients aged 18 to 65 had newly diagnosed hyperthyroidism lasting under 2 months.

The rearrangement joins TRBV2 to TRBJ1-3; D perhaps matches TRBD1 (6 bases). Material: peripheral blood or thyroid tissue (not recorded which). The source is a woman younger than 35 with Graves' hyperthyroidism. CDR3 residues: CASSFQGLGNTIYF. In DNA, the CDR3 is TGTGCCAGCAGTTTCCAGGGGCTCGGAAACACCATATATTTT.